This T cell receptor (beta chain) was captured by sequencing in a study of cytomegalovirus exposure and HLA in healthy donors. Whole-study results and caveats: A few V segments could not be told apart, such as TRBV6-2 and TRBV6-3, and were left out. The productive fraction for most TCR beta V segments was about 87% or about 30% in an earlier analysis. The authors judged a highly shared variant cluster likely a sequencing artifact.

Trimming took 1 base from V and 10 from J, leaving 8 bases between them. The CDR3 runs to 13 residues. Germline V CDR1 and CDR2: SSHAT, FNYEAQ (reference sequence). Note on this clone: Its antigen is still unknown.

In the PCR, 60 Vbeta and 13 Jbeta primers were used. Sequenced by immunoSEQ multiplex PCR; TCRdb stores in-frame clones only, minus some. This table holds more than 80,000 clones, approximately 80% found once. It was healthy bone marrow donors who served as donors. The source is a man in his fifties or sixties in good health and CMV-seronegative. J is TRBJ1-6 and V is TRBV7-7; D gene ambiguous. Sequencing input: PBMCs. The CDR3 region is CASSLDTRSPLHF. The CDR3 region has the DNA TGTGCCAGCAGCTTAGATACTAGATCACCCCTCCACTTT.